Following are 13 T cell receptor beta chains from one sample sequenced in a study of T cell clones after liver transplantation (dated by TCRdb to the late 2010s). The library was prepared using the immunoSEQ multiplex PCR assay. The immuneACCESS repertoire file appears here via TCRdb, limited to in-frame rearrangements. These files lack a portion of the clones; in checked studies, under half of the deficit traces to unresolved V genes, and the cause of the others is not known. Present in this sample are around 18,000 clones, approximately 92% of which were seen just once. Clones ranked in the top ten supply roughly 13% of the sample. Sequenced material: CD8+ T cells from blood, taken 46 months after liver transplant. Receptors were obtained from a human patient who received a liver transplant. After transplantation, some T cells may belong to the graft donor instead of the recipient.

V is TRBV5-6 and J is TRBJ2-5; D is perhaps TRBD1 or TRBD2 (5 bases each). In germline, CDR1 is SGHDT, CDR2 YYEEEE. V was cut by 4 bases and J by 0 bases, with 7 bases left in between. This CDR3 is 13 amino acids long. In nucleotides, the CDR3 is TGTGCCAGCAGCGGGGGACACCAAGAGACCCAGTACTTC. It translates to CASSGGHQETQYF.

The genes are TRBV27 and TRBJ2-1, with TRBD2 matching 8 bases. Germline lookup yields CDR1 MNHEY and CDR2 SMNVEV (reference sequence). The CDR3 has 15 amino acids. The V and J ends lost 7 bases and 1 base, in that order; junction bases with no gene match: 6. In DNA form, the CDR3 reads TGTGCCAGCACCTTAGCGGGAAGGTCCTACAATGAGCAGTTCTTC. Its translation is CASTLAGRSYNEQFF.

The CDR3: CASSVKITYNEQFF. In nucleotides, the CDR3 is TGTGCCAGCAGTGTTAAGATCACCTACAATGAGCAGTTCTTC. V and J are TRBV6-1 and TRBJ2-1; D uncertain. This CDR3 is 14 amino acids long. Germline V CDR1 and CDR2: MNHNS, SASEGT. The V end was cut by 4 bases, the J end by 2 bases, with 9 bases between.

The sample holds one count of this clone. The chain uses TRBV6-5 and TRBJ2-1; perhaps D is TRBD1 or TRBD2 (5 bases each). The CDR3 contains 14 residues. With 4 bases removed from V and 7 bases from J, the gap between germline ends came to 14 bases. Looked up from germline, CDR1 is MNHEY and CDR2 is SVGAGI. This CDR3 reads CASSFQGVGNEQFF. In DNA, the CDR3 is TGTGCCAGCAGTTTTCAGGGAGTAGGGAATGAGCAGTTCTTC.

V usage is TRBV28 and J usage is TRBJ2-7, with D tentatively TRBD1 or TRBD2 (6 bases each). Per the germline V gene, CDR1 is MDHEN and CDR2 is SYDVKM. This CDR3 comprises 16 residues. Trimming cost V 4 bases and J 2 bases, with 18 bases left between them. The CDR3 coding sequence is TGTGCCAGCAGTTCCCCTGGAGGGGACATAGCCTACGAGCAGTACTTC. This codes for CASSSPGGDIAYEQYF.

The chain carries TRBV6-5 and TRBJ2-1, with D perhaps being TRBD1 or TRBD2 (6 bases each). The CDR3 extends over 15 amino acids. Germline loops: CDR1 MNHEY, CDR2 SVGAGI. V was clipped by 2 bases and J by 6 bases, with 14 bases between them. CDR3 protein: CASSYGRGGPNEQFF. CDR3 DNA sequence: TGTGCCAGCAGTTACGGGCGAGGGGGGCCCAATGAGCAGTTCTTC.

The chain links TRBV10-2 to TRBJ1-1; D may be TRBD1 (5 bases). Germline V gene sequence: CDR1 WSHSY, CDR2 SAAADI. There are 12 residues in the CDR3. Trimming shortened V by 3 bases and J by 8 bases, and 10 bases separated the two germline ends. The CDR3: CASSEYNREAFF. The CDR3 bases are TGCGCCAGCAGTGAATATAACAGGGAAGCTTTCTTT.

The chain carries TRBV28 and TRBJ1-1, with D perhaps matching TRBD1 (5 bases). V shed 5 bases and J shed 0 bases, with 13 bases lying between them. The V gene's germline CDR1 is MDHEN and CDR2 SYDVKM. This CDR3 is built from 15 residues. The CDR3 here is CASSPSRELNTEAFF. The DNA for the CDR3 is TGTGCCAGCAGTCCCAGCAGGGAACTGAACACTGAAGCTTTCTTT.

The chain combines TRBV6-5 with TRBJ2-1; 10 bases map to TRBD2. CDR3 length equals 15 residues. Germline CDR1 MNHEY, CDR2 SVGAGI. Trimming removed 6 bases from V and 7 bases from J; junction bases left unmatched: 9. CDR3 DNA: TGTGCCAGCAGGTCTCTAGCGGGAGCTCGGAATGAGCAGTTCTTC. This gives the protein CASRSLAGARNEQFF.

V is TRBV5-1 and J is TRBJ2-1; 11 nucleotides agree with TRBD2. This CDR3 is built from 19 residues. J was trimmed by 0 bases and V by 3 bases; bases with no gene match: 11. Germline assignment: CDR1 SGHRS and CDR2 YFSETQ. CDR3 bases: TGCGCCAGCAGCTCCCGGGGGGTAGCGGGAGGGATCTCCTACAATGAGCAGTTCTTC. Translating it yields CASSSRGVAGGISYNEQFF.

The chain carries TRBV5-8 and TRBJ1-1; 8 bases match TRBD1. V gave up 2 bases and J gave up 4 bases; unmatched junction bases: 4. Germline CDR1 SGHTS, CDR2 YDEGEE. The CDR3 sequence is 14 residues long. The CDR3 region is CASSFQGAGTEAFF. CDR3 bases: TGTGCCAGCAGCTTCCAGGGGGCCGGCACTGAAGCTTTCTTT. Filled out from reference TRBV5-8 and TRBJ1-1, the complete variable domain reads EAGVTQSPTHLIKTRGQQATLRCSPISGHTSVYWYQQALGLGLQFLLWYDEGEERNRGNFPPRFSGRQFPNYSSELNVNALELEDSALYLCASSFQGAGTEAFFGQGTRLTVV.

This chain joins TRBV7-2 and TRBJ2-7, with D possibly being TRBD2 (5 bases). Germline lookup yields CDR1 SGHTA and CDR2 FQGNSA. There are 14 residues in the CDR3. The V end was cut by 0 bases, the J end by 1 base, with 7 bases between. The CDR3, as DNA: TGTGCCAGCAGCTTAGCCCGGGGATCCTACGAGCAGTACTTC. This encodes CASSLARGSYEQYF.

This chain joins TRBV28 and TRBJ2-2, with D uncertain. The CDR3 covers 14 residues. V was shortened by 3 bases and J by 1 base, with 6 bases between the two germline ends. CDR1 MDHEN and CDR2 SYDVKM come from the germline V gene. CDR3 region: CASSLGWNTGELFF. CDR3 DNA sequence: TGTGCCAGCAGTTTGGGGTGGAACACCGGGGAGCTGTTTTTT.